This is a list of T cell receptor beta chains from one sample in a study of T cells after yellow fever vaccination. TCRdb re-analysed the 5' RACE reads in MiXCR, keeping a single row per CDR3 protein. The sample contains some 300,000 distinct CDR3 sequences, roughly 8% of which appear only once. The specimen comprised PBMCs, sampled about 49 days after the first yellow fever vaccination. The source of these receptors is a man younger than 35 who received the YFV17D yellow fever vaccine. Each CDR3 is given with its conserved first and last residue. A D gene is named only where the DNA matches it firmly. Only some rows state a clone size, as once, few, many or a class for expanded clones.

abundance: -; v_gene: TRBV4-2; d_gene: TRBD1; j_gene: TRBJ1-4; CDR3aa: CASSHGDRANEKLFF; CDR3nt: TGTGCCAGCAGCCATGGGGACAGAGCTAATGAAAAACTGTTTTTT
abundance: -; v_gene: TRBV4-3; d_gene: -; j_gene: TRBJ1-1; CDR3aa: CASSQDSRMNTEAFF; CDR3nt: TGCGCCAGCAGCCAAGACTCGAGGATGAACACTGAAGCTTTCTTT
abundance: -; v_gene: TRBV27; d_gene: TRBD1; j_gene: TRBJ2-1; CDR3aa: CASRMDRPPEQFF; CDR3nt: TGTGCCAGCAGAATGGACAGGCCTCCTGAGCAGTTCTTC
abundance: few; v_gene: TRBV4-3; d_gene: -; j_gene: TRBJ2-5; CDR3aa: CASSQNGEETQYF; CDR3nt: TGCGCCAGCAGCCAAAACGGGGAGGAGACCCAGTACTTC
abundance: few; v_gene: TRBV29-1; d_gene: TRBD1; j_gene: TRBJ2-3; CDR3aa: CSVEGTTGSADTQYF; CDR3nt: TGCAGCGTTGAGGGGACGACAGGGTCGGCAGATACGCAGTATTTT
abundance: many; v_gene: TRBV2; d_gene: -; j_gene: TRBJ2-1; CDR3aa: CASTDQGHSYNEQFF; CDR3nt: TGTGCCAGCACCGATCAGGGGCACTCCTACAATGAGCAGTTCTTC
abundance: many; v_gene: TRBV11-2; d_gene: -; j_gene: TRBJ2-7; CDR3aa: CASSDGNSYEQYF; CDR3nt: TGTGCCAGCAGCGACGGAAATTCATACGAGCAGTACTTC
abundance: -; v_gene: TRBV7-2; d_gene: -; j_gene: TRBJ1-2; CDR3aa: CASTLQGSFSNYGYTF; CDR3nt: TGTGCCAGCACCTTACAGGGCAGTTTCTCTAACTATGGCTACACCTTC
abundance: -; v_gene: TRBV20-1; d_gene: -; j_gene: TRBJ1-5; CDR3aa: CSAERVDNQPQHF; CDR3nt: TGCAGTGCGGAGAGGGTAGACAATCAGCCCCAGCATTTT
abundance: few; v_gene: TRBV4-2; d_gene: -; j_gene: TRBJ2-7; CDR3aa: CASSQEKDLLGTTYEQYF; CDR3nt: TGTGCCAGCAGCCAAGAGAAGGACCTACTAGGAACCACCTACGAGCAGTACTTC
abundance: few; v_gene: TRBV9; d_gene: -; j_gene: TRBJ1-5; CDR3aa: CASSVEPTMQDQPQHF; CDR3nt: TGTGCCAGCAGCGTAGAACCCACGATGCAGGATCAGCCCCAGCATTTT
abundance: -; v_gene: TRBV12-3/TRBV12-4; d_gene: -; j_gene: TRBJ1-4; CDR3aa: CASTGKGNEKLFF; CDR3nt: TGTGCCAGCACCGGGAAGGGGAATGAAAAACTGTTTTTT
abundance: few; v_gene: TRBV29-1; d_gene: TRBD1; j_gene: TRBJ2-1; CDR3aa: CSGTGSIYNEQFF; CDR3nt: TGCAGCGGGACAGGGTCGATTTACAATGAGCAGTTCTTC
abundance: -; v_gene: TRBV5-1; d_gene: TRBD1; j_gene: TRBJ2-5; CDR3aa: CASSLVIGTVQETQYF; CDR3nt: TGCGCCAGCAGCTTGGTGATAGGGACAGTCCAAGAGACCCAGTACTTC
abundance: few; v_gene: TRBV5-6; d_gene: -; j_gene: TRBJ1-2; CDR3aa: CASSLDRAHLYTF; CDR3nt: TGTGCCAGCAGCTTGGACAGGGCCCACCTCTACACCTTC
abundance: few; v_gene: TRBV5-4; d_gene: TRBD1; j_gene: TRBJ2-1; CDR3aa: CASSRTGSNEQFF; CDR3nt: TGTGCCAGCAGCCGGACAGGGTCCAATGAGCAGTTCTTC
abundance: -; v_gene: TRBV7-8; d_gene: -; j_gene: TRBJ2-7; CDR3aa: CASSLAGGPNYEQYF; CDR3nt: TGTGCCAGCAGCTTAGCGGGTGGGCCAAACTACGAGCAGTACTTC
abundance: once; v_gene: TRBV9; d_gene: TRBD1; j_gene: TRBJ2-5; CDR3aa: CASSSDRVRETQYF; CDR3nt: TGTGCCAGCAGCTCGGACAGGGTGAGGGAGACCCAGTACTTC
abundance: -; v_gene: TRBV7-8; d_gene: -; j_gene: TRBJ2-1; CDR3aa: CASSLAWQSRNEQFF; CDR3nt: TGTGCCAGCAGCTTAGCGTGGCAGTCTCGCAATGAGCAGTTCTTC
abundance: -; v_gene: TRBV10-3; d_gene: TRBD2; j_gene: TRBJ2-5; CDR3aa: CAISDRRTSGGPQETQYF; CDR3nt: TGTGCCATCAGTGATCGGAGGACTAGCGGGGGACCTCAGGAGACCCAGTACTTC
abundance: -; v_gene: TRBV5-1; d_gene: -; j_gene: TRBJ2-6; CDR3aa: CASSFFPGYGANVLTF; CDR3nt: TGCGCCAGCAGCTTTTTCCCAGGGTATGGGGCCAACGTCCTGACTTTC
abundance: -; v_gene: TRBV12-3/TRBV12-4; d_gene: -; j_gene: TRBJ2-7; CDR3aa: CASRGTFGSYEQYF; CDR3nt: TGTGCCAGCAGGGGGACCTTCGGCTCCTACGAGCAGTACTTC
abundance: -; v_gene: TRBV7-2; d_gene: TRBD2; j_gene: TRBJ2-1; CDR3aa: CASSTRTSGGLYNEQFF; CDR3nt: TGTGCCAGCAGCACCAGGACTAGCGGGGGGCTGTACAATGAGCAGTTCTTC
abundance: many; v_gene: TRBV7-2; d_gene: -; j_gene: TRBJ2-3; CDR3aa: CASTSQGGFGTQYF; CDR3nt: TGTGCCAGCACCTCACAAGGGGGGTTTGGTACGCAGTATTTT
abundance: few; v_gene: TRBV7-2; d_gene: -; j_gene: TRBJ1-3; CDR3aa: CASSLGGRPGNTIYF; CDR3nt: TGTGCCAGCAGCTTAGGGGGCAGGCCTGGAAACACCATATATTTT
abundance: -; v_gene: TRBV12-3/TRBV12-4; d_gene: TRBD1; j_gene: TRBJ2-7; CDR3aa: CASSLTGGSHEQYF; CDR3nt: TGTGCCAGCAGTCTAACAGGGGGGTCCCACGAGCAGTACTTC
abundance: -; v_gene: TRBV27; d_gene: TRBD1; j_gene: TRBJ2-5; CDR3aa: CASSSGQGSETQYF; CDR3nt: TGTGCCAGCAGCTCGGGACAGGGGAGTGAGACCCAGTACTTC
abundance: few; v_gene: TRBV7-9; d_gene: TRBD1; j_gene: TRBJ2-1; CDR3aa: CASSPGGQGYNEQFF; CDR3nt: TGTGCCAGCAGCCCAGGGGGACAGGGATACAATGAGCAGTTCTTC
abundance: -; v_gene: TRBV7-6; d_gene: -; j_gene: TRBJ2-3; CDR3aa: CATTRTESTDTQYF; CDR3nt: TGTGCCACGACACGGACAGAAAGCACAGATACGCAGTATTTT
abundance: -; v_gene: TRBV21-1; d_gene: -; j_gene: TRBJ2-6; CDR3aa: CASFRGAGANVLTF; CDR3nt: TGTGCCAGCTTCAGGGGGGCTGGGGCCAACGTCCTGACTTTC